The sequence of this T cell receptor (beta chain) was determined in a study of control samples from healthy donors and cancer patients. Only in-frame clones appear in the TCRdb table, and some are missing; sequencing was by immunoSEQ multiplex PCR. Altogether 150,000 to 200,000 clones are present, about 94% being singletons, with the ten largest covering 14%. The CDR3 is 13 residues long. Germline CDR1 and CDR2: LNHDA and SQIVND (reference sequence). With 8 bases removed from V and 4 bases from J, the gap between germline ends came to 14 bases. The rearrangement links TRBV19 to TRBJ1-2; no clear D. What was sequenced was PBMCs. The source is a man aged 60-69 years with colorectal cancer. The CDR3 nucleotides are TGTGCCAGTTCCGAGTCCTGGGGCTATGGCTACACCTTC. This translates into CASSESWGYGYTF.